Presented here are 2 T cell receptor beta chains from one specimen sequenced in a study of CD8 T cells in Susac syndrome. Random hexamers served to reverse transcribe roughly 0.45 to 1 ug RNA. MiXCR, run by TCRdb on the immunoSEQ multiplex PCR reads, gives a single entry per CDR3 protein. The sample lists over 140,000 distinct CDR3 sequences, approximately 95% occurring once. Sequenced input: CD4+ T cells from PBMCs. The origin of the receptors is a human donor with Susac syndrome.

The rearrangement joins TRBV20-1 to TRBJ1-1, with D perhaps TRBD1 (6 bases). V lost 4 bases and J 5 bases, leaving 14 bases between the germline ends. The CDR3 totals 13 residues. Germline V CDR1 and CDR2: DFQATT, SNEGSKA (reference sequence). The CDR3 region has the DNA TGCAGTGCTATGGGTTCAGGGGTTACTGAAGCTTTCTTT. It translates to CSAMGSGVTEAFF.

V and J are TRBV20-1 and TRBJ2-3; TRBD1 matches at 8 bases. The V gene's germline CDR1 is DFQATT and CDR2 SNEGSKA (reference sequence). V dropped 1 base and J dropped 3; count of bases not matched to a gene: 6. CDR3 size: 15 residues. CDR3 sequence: CSARGGTGKTDTQYF. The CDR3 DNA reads TGCAGTGCTAGAGGGGGGACAGGCAAAACAGATACGCAGTATTTT.